These 20 T cell receptor beta chains originate from one sample sequenced in a study of blood T cells in healthy people across ages. Primed by a sample-barcoded 5' primer and a J-beta primer mix, a second PCR proceeded for 7 to 11 cycles. TCRdb re-called the 5' RACE reads with MiXCR, one entry per CDR3 protein. Found here are 1.5 million to 2 million distinct CDR3 sequences, around half of them singletons; the top ten hold 2% to 2.5%. The sequencing input was blood. These receptors came from a middle-aged woman in good health.

This clonotype was seen only a few times. V and J are TRBV6-1 and TRBJ2-1; D is unresolved. CDR1 and CDR2 (germline): MNHNS, SASEGT. Deletions cut 6 bases from V and 10 bases from J, with 16 bases between. CDR3 size: 13 residues. In nucleotides, the CDR3 is TGTGCCAGCAGGACCTACCCCCAGGCGGAGCAGTTCTTC. This gives the protein CASRTYPQAEQFF.

The chain has TRBV12-3 or TRBV12-4 and TRBJ2-7, with a tentative D call TRBD1 (5 bases). The closer fit of TRBJ2-4 to the DNA end suggests the J call may be wrong. CDR3 size: 15 residues. The CDR3 DNA reads as TGTGCCAGCAGTTTTGTGGGGCTAGCCAAAAACATTCAGTACTTC. It encodes CASSFVGLAKNIQYF.

This chain uses TRBV11-2 with TRBJ2-5; the D gene could be TRBD1 or TRBD2 (5 bases each). Germline CDR1 is SGHAT and CDR2 is FQNNGV. The CDR3 loop spans 16 amino acids. V was shortened by 0 bases and J by 2 bases, with 13 bases between the two germline ends. The CDR3 is CASSLDHSGAQETQYF. For the CDR3, the DNA is TGTGCCAGCAGCTTAGATCATTCCGGGGCTCAAGAGACCCAGTACTTC.

As concerns this clonotype: Germline is not matched at one junction end, which may reflect a read error. The genes are TRBV7-6 and TRBJ2-7, with TRBD1 matching 7 bases. Germline V gene data show CDR1 as SGHVS and CDR2 as FNYEAQ. The CDR3 has 16 amino acids. This chain's CDR3 is CACSPQQGIPSYEQYF. The CDR3 nucleotides are TGTGCCTGCAGCCCGCAACAGGGGATCCCTTCCTACGAGCAGTACTTC.

In this sample, this clonotype turned up once. Being one base from a much bigger clone, this may be a read error. This chain uses TRBV2 with TRBJ2-5, with TRBD1 matching over 7 bases. The CDR3 runs to 13 residues. Losses at the gene ends were 9 bases for V and 11 bases for J; bases not matched to a gene: 15. Germline CDR1 SNHLY, CDR2 FYNNEI. CDR3 DNA: TGTGCCAGTCGTACGGGACAGACCTACGGGCAGTACTTC. This translates into CASRTGQTYGQYF.

The CDR3 DNA reads as TGTGCCAGCAGCTTAAGCAGGGACACCGGGGAGCTGTTTTTT. Encoded protein: CASSLSRDTGELFF. The chain carries TRBV7-9 and TRBJ2-2; tentative D call: TRBD1 (5 bases). Germline V gives CDR1 SEHNR, CDR2 FQNEAQ (reference sequence). Trimming removed 2 bases from V and 3 bases from J, with 7 bases in between. This CDR3 has 14 residues.

V is TRBV2 and J is TRBJ2-1, with D perhaps being TRBD1 or TRBD2 (5 bases each). Between the trimmed V and J ends, which lost 0 bases and 10 bases, there was a span of 25 bases. The CDR3 loop spans 18 amino acids. Germline CDR1 is SNHLY and CDR2 is FYNNEI. CDR3 nucleotides: TGTGCCAGCAGTGAAGCGCTCCCCACTAGGGGCCCCCCCTACGAGCAGTTCTTC. Encoded protein: CASSEALPTRGPPYEQFF.

There are a few counts of this clonotype. The V gene is TRBV19, the J gene TRBJ2-7; D is perhaps TRBD2 (6 bases). V lost 5 bases and J lost 7, with 21 bases in between. This CDR3 has 15 amino acids. Germline V gene data show CDR1 as LNHDA and CDR2 as SQIVND (reference sequence). The CDR3 protein is CASSDGVAGSEEQYF. CDR3 DNA: TGTGCCAGTAGTGACGGCGTGGCGGGGTCTGAGGAGCAGTACTTC.

The chain joins TRBV7-3 to TRBJ2-1, with TRBD1 matching over 11 bases. The CDR3 has 13 residues. Per germline, CDR1 SGHTA and CDR2 FQGTGA. V lost 5 bases to trimming and J lost 15 bases; unmatched junction nucleotides: 9. For the CDR3, the DNA is TGTGCCAGCAGCACCGGGACAGGGGGGCAGTGGTTCTTC. Translating it yields CASSTGTGGQWFF.

This chain connects TRBV20-1 to TRBJ2-4; D may be TRBD1 (5 bases). The V end was cut by 6 bases, the J end by 7 bases, with 19 bases between. There are 14 residues in the CDR3. Germline CDR1 reads DFQATT; CDR2 reads SNEGSKA (reference sequence). The CDR3 DNA sequence: TGCAGTGCCGGTATCGGGCAGGGCAGGAACATTCAGTACTTC. It yields the protein CSAGIGQGRNIQYF.

The chain has TRBV7-2 and TRBJ2-3; the D gene is possibly TRBD2 (7 bases). V lost 5 bases, J lost 3 bases, and 15 bases lay in between. CDR3 length equals 15 residues. The V gene's germline CDR1 is SGHTA and CDR2 FQGNSA. The CDR3 region is CASSPIGGATDTQYF. CDR3 DNA sequence: TGTGCCAGCAGCCCCATTGGGGGGGCTACAGATACGCAGTATTTT. Together with reference TRBV7-2 and TRBJ2-3, the CDR3 gives the full variable domain: GAGVSQSPSNKVTEKGKDVELRCDPISGHTALYWYRQSLGQGLEFLIYFQGNSAPDKSGLPSDRFSAERTGGSVSTLTIQRTQQEDSAVYLCASSPIGGATDTQYFGPGTRLTVL.

The chain recombines TRBV20-1 with TRBJ1-1; tentative D call: TRBD1 (5 bases). Trimming shortened V by 3 bases and J by 1 base, and 9 bases separated the two germline ends. Germline CDR1 is DFQATT and CDR2 is SNEGSKA (reference sequence). The CDR3 runs 13 residues. The CDR3 here is CSASDSQNTEAFF. The CDR3 bases are TGCAGTGCTAGCGACAGTCAGAACACTGAAGCTTTCTTT.

The V gene is TRBV15, the J gene TRBJ1-2; possible D gene TRBD1, 6 bases. V lost 3 bases and J 7 bases, leaving 21 bases between the germline ends. Per the germline V gene, CDR1 is LNHNV and CDR2 is YYDKDF (reference sequence). The CDR3 consists of 16 residues. The CDR3 nucleotides read TGTGCCACCAGCAGCCCTGGGACACCTCGTGTAAGTGGCTACACCTTC. Encoded protein: CATSSPGTPRVSGYTF.

J is TRBJ2-3 and V is TRBV6-2 or TRBV6-3; the D call may be TRBD1 or TRBD2 (5 bases each). V was trimmed by 6 bases and J by 0 bases, leaving 16 bases between them. The CDR3 runs to 16 residues. From germline, CDR1 is MNHEY and CDR2 SVGEGT. CDR3 amino acids: CASSVLYRTSTDTQYF. The CDR3 region has the DNA TGTGCCAGCAGCGTACTGTACAGGACTAGCACAGATACGCAGTATTTT.

This chain connects TRBV4-3 to TRBJ1-1; no definite D call. The ends were cut back, 0 bases at V and 11 bases at J, with 13 bases in the middle. The CDR3 runs 13 residues. The germline V gene encodes CDR1 LGHNA and CDR2 YSLEER. The CDR3 here is CASSQDQGVPAFF. The CDR3 bases are TGCGCCAGCAGCCAAGATCAAGGAGTTCCGGCTTTCTTT.

Only a few counts were recorded for this clonotype. The chain recombines TRBV20-1 with TRBJ2-7; a weak D match, TRBD1 (6 bases). In germline, CDR1 is DFQATT, CDR2 SNEGSKA (reference sequence). Trimming left V 6 bases short and J 3 bases short, with 15 bases between. The CDR3 is 13 residues long. The DNA of the CDR3 is TGCAGTGCCCAACGCGGACAGCTCTACGAGCAGTACTTC. This encodes CSAQRGQLYEQYF.

J is TRBJ2-4 and V is TRBV6-5; 12 bases map to TRBD2. Matching the DNA end better, TRBJ2-5 makes the J call doubtful. This CDR3 region has 16 residues. Germline V gene data show CDR1 as MNHEY and CDR2 as SVGAGI. The CDR3 region has the DNA TGTGCCAGCAGTTATAGACTAGCGGGGGACCAAGAGACCCAGTACTTC. Its translation is CASSYRLAGDQETQYF.

The genes are TRBV20-1 and TRBJ2-1; 9 bases are shared with TRBD2. The germline CDR1 and CDR2 sequences are DFQATT and SNEGSKA (reference sequence). The CDR3 covers 14 residues. Trimming at V came to 1 base and at J to 8 bases, leaving 6 bases not matched to a gene. The CDR3 sequence: CSARAAAGGYEQFF. Written as DNA, the CDR3 is TGCAGTGCTAGAGCGGCAGCGGGGGGCTATGAGCAGTTCTTC.

This sequence joins TRBV20-1 and TRBJ2-3; weak D call: TRBD2 (5 bases). V lost 1 base, J lost 7 bases, and 15 bases lay in between. CDR1 is DFQATT, CDR2 SNEGSKA, per germline (reference sequence). CDR3 size: 14 residues. Here the CDR3 reads CSARGTRSIHTQYF. As DNA, the CDR3 is TGCAGTGCTAGAGGAACTAGAAGTATACATACGCAGTATTTT.

V usage is TRBV7-9 and J usage is TRBJ2-7; 8 nucleotides match TRBD1. CDR3 size: 17 residues. The germline V gene has CDR1 SEHNR and CDR2 FQNEAQ (reference sequence). V dropped 6 bases and J dropped 1; count of bases not matched to a gene: 14. The CDR3 reads CASSSGSSRDRSYEQYF. The CDR3 DNA reads TGTGCCAGCAGTTCAGGTTCGTCCCGGGACAGGTCCTACGAGCAGTACTTC.